The rows below give T cell receptor beta chains drawn from one sample of a study of blood T cells in healthy people across ages. TCRdb re-analysed the 5' RACE reads in MiXCR, keeping a single row per CDR3 protein. The sample records fewer than 900,000 distinct CDR3 sequences, around 36% being singletons. The sequenced sample was blood. The receptor set was obtained from a man between 18 and 29 years old in good health. The CDR3 runs from the conserved cysteine through the conserved F or W. Each record gives: J gene, CDR3 length, D gene, V gene, clone size, CDR3 protein, CDR3 DNA. The D gene is left open where the match is weak. Clone sizes are given selectively: once, few, many, or a class where the clone is expanded.

>TRBJ2-7|14|-|TRBV7-3|few
CASSEGRNSYEQYF
TGTGCCAGCAGCGAGGGACGTAACTCCTACGAGCAGTACTTC
>TRBJ2-1|13|-|TRBV2|-
CASSERRTNEQFF
TGTGCCAGCAGTGAGCGGCGGACCAATGAGCAGTTCTTC
>TRBJ2-1|17|-|TRBV6-6|-
CASSYSQAVSTNNEQFF
TGTGCCAGCAGTTACTCTCAGGCGGTGTCTACTAACAATGAGCAGTTCTTC
>TRBJ2-1|13|TRBD1|TRBV30|few
CAWGTGIHNEQFF
TGTGCCTGGGGGACAGGGATCCACAATGAGCAGTTCTTC
>TRBJ2-3|18|TRBD2|TRBV5-1|few
CASSLGLAGGPSTDTQYF
TGCGCCAGCAGCTTGGGGCTAGCGGGGGGTCCCAGCACAGATACGCAGTATTTT
>TRBJ1-2|13|-|TRBV10-3|few
CAISESGQYGYTF
TGTGCCATCAGTGAGTCAGGACAGTATGGCTACACCTTC
>TRBJ2-2|17|TRBD2|TRBV5-1|few
CASSLTRGEPNTGELFF
TGCGCCAGCAGCTTGACTCGGGGGGAGCCGAACACCGGGGAGCTGTTTTTT
>TRBJ2-7|14|TRBD1|TRBV7-8|few
CASSLATGDNEQYF
TGTGCCAGCAGCTTAGCGACAGGGGATAACGAGCAGTACTTC
>TRBJ2-3|14|TRBD2|TRBV12-3/TRBV12-4|few
CASRPGRGGNTQYF
TGTGCCAGCAGACCCGGGAGGGGGGGGAATACGCAGTATTTT
>TRBJ2-7|13|-|TRBV20-1|few
CSAPKVTTYEQYF
TGCAGTGCCCCCAAAGTGACCACCTACGAGCAGTACTTC
>TRBJ1-2|12|-|TRBV29-1|many
CSVEVTGNGYTF
TGCAGCGTTGAAGTTACAGGGAATGGCTACACCTTC
>TRBJ1-3|16|-|TRBV6-6|-
CASSYGDSSSGNTIYF
TGTGCCAGCAGTTACGGCGACAGCAGCTCTGGAAACACCATATATTTT
>TRBJ1-1|13|-|TRBV3-1|once
CASSRDPTLEAFF
TGTGCCAGCAGCCGCGACCCAACCCTTGAAGCTTTCTTT
>TRBJ2-1|16|TRBD2|TRBV24-1|few
CATSDLGSSGHNEQFF
TGTGCCACCAGTGATTTAGGGTCTAGCGGCCACAATGAGCAGTTCTTC
>TRBJ1-4|15|TRBD1|TRBV7-9|-
CASSRPGQRNEKLFF
TGTGCCAGCAGCCGGCCGGGACAGAGAAATGAAAAACTGTTTTTT
>TRBJ1-5|14|-|TRBV20-1|-
CSARDLQGRQPQHF
TGCAGTGCTAGAGATCTCCAGGGTCGTCAGCCCCAGCATTTT
>TRBJ2-3|15|TRBD2|TRBV12-3/TRBV12-4|-
CVSSFERGNTDTQYF
TGTGTCAGCAGTTTTGAGCGGGGGAACACAGATACGCAGTATTTT
>TRBJ1-2|13|-|TRBV20-1|-
CSSPDSMGYGYTF
TGCAGTTCGCCGGACAGCATGGGCTATGGCTACACCTTC
>TRBJ2-3|16|TRBD1|TRBV7-6|-
CASSQQGAHSTDTQYF
TGTGCCAGCAGTCAACAGGGGGCCCATAGCACAGATACGCAGTATTTT
>TRBJ2-3|15|TRBD2|TRBV12-3/TRBV12-4|-
CASTFPAGGEDTQYF
TGTGCCAGCACCTTCCCAGCGGGGGGAGAAGATACGCAGTATTTT
>TRBJ2-4|16|-|TRBV28|-
CASGMYNRLAKNIQYF
TGTGCCAGTGGAATGTACAACCGTCTAGCCAAAAACATTCAGTACTTC
>TRBJ2-3|16|TRBD2|TRBV7-9|-
CASSSHKDGGADTQYF
TGTGCCAGCAGCTCCCATAAGGATGGGGGGGCAGATACGCAGTATTTT
>TRBJ2-7|16|-|TRBV6-2/TRBV6-3|many
CASSRRTGTDSYEQYF
TGTGCCAGCAGTCGGCGGACCGGGACGGACTCCTACGAGCAGTACTTC
>TRBJ2-7|14|TRBD1|TRBV7-2|few
CASSLRTGAYEQYF
TGTGCCAGCAGCCTGCGGACAGGGGCGTACGAGCAGTACTTC
>TRBJ2-1|14|-|TRBV12-3/TRBV12-4|many
CASSSYRTGNEQFF
TGTGCCAGCAGTAGCTACAGAACAGGGAATGAGCAGTTCTTC
>TRBJ2-1|16|-|TRBV20-1|-
CSATTLKGAPMDEQFF
TGCAGTGCTACTACTCTGAAAGGGGCGCCTATGGATGAGCAGTTCTTC
>TRBJ2-5|12|-|TRBV20-1|few
CSAKGFGETQYF
TGCAGTGCAAAAGGGTTTGGGGAGACCCAGTACTTC
>TRBJ1-6|15|-|TRBV4-3|few
CASSQETGLNSPLHF
TGCGCCAGCAGCCAAGAGACAGGATTAAATTCACCCCTCCACTTT
>TRBJ2-6|14|-|TRBV7-9|once
CASSPLIGANVLTF
TGTGCCAGCAGCCCCTTAATCGGTGCCAACGTCCTGACTTTC
>TRBJ2-7|11|-|TRBV18|-
CASSPAEAQYF
TGTGCCAGCTCACCAGCAGAAGCCCAGTACTTC
>TRBJ2-7|14|TRBD2|TRBV3-1|-
CASSHGLAGARWYF
TGTGCTAGCAGCCACGGACTAGCGGGGGCCCGATGGTACTTC
>TRBJ1-5|16|-|TRBV7-8|few
CASSTTGQSINQPQHF
TGTGCCAGCAGCACTACCGGTCAGTCAATTAATCAGCCCCAGCATTTT
>TRBJ2-3|18|-|TRBV6-2/TRBV6-3|few
CASSYPPEGGTSTDTQYF
TGTGCCAGCAGTTACCCACCGGAAGGGGGGACTAGCACAGATACGCAGTATTTT
>TRBJ1-1|16|-|TRBV5-6|-
CASSLCRGLGNTEAFF
TGTGCCAGCAGCTTGTGCCGGGGCCTAGGGAACACTGAAGCTTTCTTT
>TRBJ2-3|13|-|TRBV6-5|-
CASSQRPRDTQYF
TGTGCCAGCAGTCAGAGACCACGGGATACGCAGTATTTT
>TRBJ2-4|16|TRBD1|TRBV3-1|-
CASSQIPSGQKNIQYF
TGTGCCAGCAGCCAAATACCATCGGGACAGAAAAACATTCAGTACTTC
>TRBJ2-2|14|TRBD2|TRBV20-1|-
CSVLVWGGTGELFF
TGCAGTGTTTTAGTCTGGGGGGGTACCGGGGAGCTGTTTTTT
>TRBJ2-2|15|TRBD2|TRBV10-3|-
CAIRPRTGGTGELFF
TGTGCCATCCGACCCAGAACGGGGGGCACCGGGGAGCTGTTTTTT
>TRBJ1-4|15|-|TRBV3-1|-
CASSQRTVTNEKLFF
TGTGCCAGCAGCCAAAGGACTGTAACGAATGAAAAACTGTTTTTT
>TRBJ2-1|14|-|TRBV5-1|-
CASSLVQRNNEQFF
TGCGCCAGCAGCTTGGTGCAGCGTAACAATGAGCAGTTCTTC
>TRBJ1-1|13|-|TRBV12-3/TRBV12-4|few
CASSSTGGGEAFF
TGTGCCAGCAGCTCCACGGGGGGAGGTGAAGCTTTCTTT